These T cell receptor beta chains were read from a single sample in a study of cytomegalovirus exposure and HLA in healthy donors. Some clones are missing from TCRdb's copy, which holds only in-frame ones; the method was immunoSEQ multiplex PCR. The sample consists of 100,000 to 150,000 clones, more than 9% of them appearing once. Material for sequencing was PBMCs. All receptors come from a woman between 18 and 29 years old in good health and CMV-seropositive. CDR3s leave out the opening cysteine and the closing phenylalanine or tryptophan.

V gene	J gene	CDR3 protein
TRBV7-9	TRBJ1-5	ASSLEGTGNQPQH
TRBV4-1	TRBJ2-1	ASSLREAGGPYNEQF
TRBV18	TRBJ2-5	ASSKQGDETQY
TRBV7-8	TRBJ2-7	ASSPAGGPYEQY
TRBV5-1	TRBJ1-2	ASSLWSGGDGYT
TRBV6-6	TRBJ1-5	ASSSGQFNQPQH
TRBV5-1	TRBJ2-1	ASSSRLAGNNEQF
TRBV6-6	TRBJ2-1	ASSYSGGPVNEQF
TRBV9	TRBJ2-3	ASSSSGGSSTDTQY
TRBV4-2	TRBJ2-7	ASSQILAGGQFNEQY
TRBV9	TRBJ1-1	ATLTTREASTEAF
TRBV9	TRBJ2-5	ASSVEGGRETQY
TRBV19	TRBJ2-6	ASSPGQGANVLT
TRBV5-6	TRBJ2-5	ASSPRTPYQETQY
TRBV30	TRBJ2-7	AWEPGFPYEQY
TRBV4-1	TRBJ1-5	ASSFGGQPQH
TRBV6-5	TRBJ2-7	ASSGAYEQY
TRBV30	TRBJ1-2	AWSGVGVGGYT
TRBV7-6	TRBJ1-2	ASSPLPLNYGYT
TRBV11-3	TRBJ2-1	ASSLDQGRNEQF
TRBV5-8	TRBJ1-5	ASSLRGQPQH
TRBV27	TRBJ2-1	ATRLDSYNEQF
TRBV27	TRBJ2-3	ASRGTSFSTDTQY
TRBV27	TRBJ2-2	ASSSRLAGVLGGELF
TRBV28	TRBJ2-7	ASSLHSLYEQY
TRBV27	TRBJ2-1	ASSRLAGSPYNEQF
TRBV11-3	TRBJ2-2	ASSLGVRGNTGELF
TRBV29-1	TRBJ2-7	SPEPGTGEQY
TRBV5-1	TRBJ2-2	ASSLGQGYQTGELF
TRBV7-3	TRBJ2-2	ASRTSGTGELF
TRBV28	TRBJ1-1	ATHRGNTEAF
TRBV11-3	TRBJ2-2	ASSDHREGTGELF
TRBV6-6	TRBJ2-7	ASSYSQDTAYEQY
TRBV6-5	TRBJ1-1	ASSPQGAYTEAF
TRBV21-1	TRBJ2-2	ASRKLAGGNTGELF
TRBV4-2	TRBJ1-5	ASAIQEDTPPQH
TRBV5-4	-	ASSLIGSSYEQY
TRBV27	TRBJ2-3	ASSSGTSGITDTQY
TRBV2	TRBJ1-4	ASSVGAGCL
TRBV6-6	TRBJ1-1	ASRGTVDEAF